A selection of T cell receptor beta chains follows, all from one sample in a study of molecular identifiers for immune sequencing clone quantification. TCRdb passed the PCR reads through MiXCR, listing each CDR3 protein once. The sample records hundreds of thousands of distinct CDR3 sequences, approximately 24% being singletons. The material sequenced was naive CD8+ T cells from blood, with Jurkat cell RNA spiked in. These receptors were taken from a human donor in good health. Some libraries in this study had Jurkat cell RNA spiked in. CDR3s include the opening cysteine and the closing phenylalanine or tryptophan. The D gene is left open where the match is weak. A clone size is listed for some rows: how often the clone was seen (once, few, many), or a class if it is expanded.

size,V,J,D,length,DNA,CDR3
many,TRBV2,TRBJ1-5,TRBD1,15,TGTGCCAGCAGTGAAGGGCAGGGGGCGGACCAGCCCCAGCATTTT,CASSEGQGADQPQHF
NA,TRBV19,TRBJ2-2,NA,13,TGTGCCAGCGACATCCCGAACACCGGGGAGCTGTTTTTT,CASDIPNTGELFF
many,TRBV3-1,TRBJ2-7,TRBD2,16,TGTGCCAGCAGCCTGAGGACTAGCGTTAGCTCCTACGAGCAGTACTTC,CASSLRTSVSSYEQYF
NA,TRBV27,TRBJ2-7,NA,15,TGTGCCAGCAGTTTCAGGGGTATGAAGTCCTACGAGCAGTACTTC,CASSFRGMKSYEQYF
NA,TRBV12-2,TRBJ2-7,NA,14,TGTGCAAGTCGCCCGCCGGGACAGGGTGACGAGCAGTACTTC,CASRPPGQGDEQYF
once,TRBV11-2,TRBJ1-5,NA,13,TGTGCCAGCAGCTTAAATGCGAATCAGCCCCCGCATTTT,CASSLNANQPPHF
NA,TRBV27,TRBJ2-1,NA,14,TGTGCCAGCACCTCGCCCGTTGCCTACAATGCGCAGTTCTTC,CASTSPVAYNAQFF
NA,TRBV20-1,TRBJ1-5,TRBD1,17,TGCAGTGCTAGAGACCGGGACAGGGACTATAGCAATCAGCCCCAGCATTTT,CSARDRDRDYSNQPQHF
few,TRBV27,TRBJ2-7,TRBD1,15,TGTGTCAGCAGTTGGACAGGGGGGTGGTCCTACGAGCAGTACTTC,CVSSWTGGWSYEQYF
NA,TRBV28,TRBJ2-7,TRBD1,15,TGTGCCAGCAGTACAATCCGGGACAGGGAGTACAAGCAGTACTTC,CASSTIRDREYKQYF
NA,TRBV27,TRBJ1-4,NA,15,TGTGCCAGCAGACTCGCGGTACAGCCTGGTGAAAAACTGATTTTT,CASRLAVQPGEKLIF
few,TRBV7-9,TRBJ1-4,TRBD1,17,TGTGCCAGCAGCTTAGAGGGACAGCAATCAACTAATGAAAAACTGTTTTTT,CASSLEGQQSTNEKLFF
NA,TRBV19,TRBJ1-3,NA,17,TGTGCCAGTAGTCCGTCCTCAGGGCGCTACTCTGGAAACACCATATATTTT,CASSPSSGRYSGNTIYF
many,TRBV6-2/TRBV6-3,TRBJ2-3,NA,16,TGTGCCAGCAGTTACCTATCTAGCAGAGCGGAAGATACGCAGTATTTT,CASSYLSSRAEDTQYF
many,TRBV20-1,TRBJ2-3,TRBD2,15,TGCAGTGCCAACGGACTAGCGGGAGTCACAGATACGCAGTATTTT,CSANGLAGVTDTQYF
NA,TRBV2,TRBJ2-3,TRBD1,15,TGTGCCACAGGGGACAGGTTTTTTGGGACAGATACGCAGTATTTT,CATGDRFFGTDTQYF
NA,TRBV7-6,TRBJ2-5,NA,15,TGTGCCAGCAGCTCCGGGGAGTGGAGGGGAGAGACCCAGTACTTC,CASSSGEWRGETQYF
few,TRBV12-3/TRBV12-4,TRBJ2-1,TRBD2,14,TGTGCCAGCAGTTACCTAGCGGGGGCTGGTGAGCAGTTCTTC,CASSYLAGAGEQFF
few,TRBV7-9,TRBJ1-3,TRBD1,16,TGTGCCAGCAGCTTACCAGGGGGCAAACCTGGAAACACCATATATTTT,CASSLPGGKPGNTIYF
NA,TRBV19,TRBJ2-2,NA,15,TGTGCCAGTAGTATAAACGGTCCGAACACCGGGGAGCTGTTTTTT,CASSINGPNTGELFF
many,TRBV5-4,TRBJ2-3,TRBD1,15,TGTGCCAGCAGCTTGGCCACAGGGGTCACAGATACGCAGTATTTT,CASSLATGVTDTQYF
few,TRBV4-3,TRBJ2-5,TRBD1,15,TGCGCCAGCAGCCAAGATTTAGGGGGCGGACAGACCCAGTACTTC,CASSQDLGGGQTQYF
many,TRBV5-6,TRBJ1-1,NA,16,TGTGCCAGCAGCTCCCAACGACGGGGGTTGATCACTGAAGCTTTCTTT,CASSSQRRGLITEAFF
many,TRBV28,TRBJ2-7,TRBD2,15,TGTGCCAGCAGCAGCATAGCGGGAGGGCCTGGGGAGCAGTACTTC,CASSSIAGGPGEQYF
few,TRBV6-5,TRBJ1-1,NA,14,TGTGCCAGCAGTTACTCGATTGCGAACACTGAAGCTTTCTTT,CASSYSIANTEAFF
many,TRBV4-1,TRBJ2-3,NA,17,TGCGCCAGCAGCGTAAACCTTGGACAGCAGCTCACAGATACGCAGTATTTT,CASSVNLGQQLTDTQYF
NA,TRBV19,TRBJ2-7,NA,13,TGTGCCAGTAGTATGTGGACCTCCTACGAGCAGTACTTC,CASSMWTSYEQYF
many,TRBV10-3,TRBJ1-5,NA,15,TGTGCCATCAGTGACTTGGGCAGAGAATATCAGCCCCAGCATTTT,CAISDLGREYQPQHF
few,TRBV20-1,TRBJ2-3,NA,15,TGCAGTGCTAGAGATCTGGACAGAAACACAGATACGCAGTATTTT,CSARDLDRNTDTQYF
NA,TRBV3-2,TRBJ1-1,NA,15,TGTGCCAGCAGCCAAGCGGGACAGGGGGCCGGAGGGGCTTTCTTT,CASSQAGQGAGGAFF
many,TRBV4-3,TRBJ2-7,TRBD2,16,TGCGCCAGCAGCCCATACCCCGCTAGCGGGGGCTACGAGCAGTACTTC,CASSPYPASGGYEQYF
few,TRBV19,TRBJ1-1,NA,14,TGTGCCAGTAGGTGGTCCGGGGGCAACACTGAAGCTTTCTTT,CASRWSGGNTEAFF
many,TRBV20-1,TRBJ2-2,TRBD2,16,TGCAGTGCTAGCGGGGCACTAGCGACGAACACCGGGGAGCTGTTTTTT,CSASGALATNTGELFF
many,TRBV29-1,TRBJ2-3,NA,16,TGCAGCGCCAGTGGGGGAATCCCGCAGTCGACAGATACGCAGTATTTT,CSASGGIPQSTDTQYF